This passage covers 12 T cell receptor beta chains from one sample sequenced in a study of T cells in women clearing cervical HPV infection. Data came from immunoSEQ multiplex PCR; TCRdb stores just in-frame clones and leaves some out. The sample's table shows 40,000 to 55,000 clones. Sequencing was carried out using blood buffy coat. The source is a woman between 18 and 75 years old with a cervical HPV16 infection that either progressed to CIN3+ or cleared (not recorded which).

On this clone itself: Sequencing ends 3 residues short of the CDR3 end; the germline J gene provides the rest. This sequence joins TRBV6-2 or TRBV6-3 and TRBJ2-3; tentatively, D is TRBD1 (6 bases). Trimming removed 4 bases at V and 3 bases at J, with 14 bases between. Germline V CDR1 and CDR2: MNHEY, SVGEGT. This CDR3 is 15 amino acids long. CDR3 DNA (partial): TGTGCCAGCAGTTTAGGACAGAGACGTACAGATACG. Translating gives CASSLGQRRTDT. The entire CDR3 sequence reads CASSLGQRRTDTQYF.

The CDR3 bases that were read are TGTGCCAGTAGTATACGGGGGGGCAATCAGCCC. As protein: CASSIRGGNQP. The CDR3, in full, reads CASSIRGGNQPQHF. The gene calls are TRBV19 and TRBJ1-5; tentatively, D is TRBD1 (5 bases). The sequenced fragment ends 3 residues before the CDR3 boundary, so the rest is inferred from the germline J gene. CDR1 and CDR2 from the germline V gene are LNHDA and SQIVND (reference sequence). Trimming left V 2 bases short and J 2 bases short, with 7 bases between. CDR3 size: 14 residues.

In regard to this clone: The read halts 3 residues ahead of the CDR3 end, with the missing end drawn from the germline J gene. The chain links TRBV7-3 to TRBJ1-1, with TRBD1 matching over 7 bases. V lost 3 bases, J lost 5 bases, and 3 bases stayed unmatched. From germline, CDR1 is SGHTA and CDR2 FQGTGA. The CDR3 length is 13 residues. CDR3 amino acids: CASSLKQGTEAFF. The DNA read from the CDR3 is TGTGCCAGCAGCTTGAAACAGGGGACTGAA.

Concerning this clone itself: The CDR3 end lies 3 residues beyond the end of the read and is filled in from the germline J gene. The V call is TRBV2, the J call TRBJ1-2; possible D gene TRBD1, 6 bases. Germline CDR1 SNHLY, CDR2 FYNNEI. This CDR3 comprises 13 residues. CDR3 protein: CASSWTDSYDYTF. The sequenced CDR3 bases are TGTGCCAGCAGTTGGACAGATTCGTACGAC.

As concerns this clone: The DNA ends 3 residues before the CDR3 does, and the rest of the CDR3 is filled in from the germline J gene. The V call is TRBV18, the J call TRBJ1-4, with TRBD1 matching 9 bases. The V and J ends lost 4 bases and 8 bases, in that order; junction bases with no gene match: 5. The CDR3 length is 14 residues. CDR1 KGHSH and CDR2 LQKENI come from the germline V gene. The CDR3 sequence is CASSQEQGAEKLFF. Partial CDR3 DNA: TGTGCCAGCTCACAGGAACAGGGGGCCGAAAAA.

For this clone: Read coverage stops 3 residues before the CDR3 terminus; the germline J gene supplies the remainder. V usage is TRBV5-1 and J usage is TRBJ2-5, with D unresolved. Germline CDR1 and CDR2: SGHRS and YFSETQ. Trimming removed 0 bases from V and 6 bases from J, with 21 bases in between. There are 17 residues in the CDR3. The sequenced CDR3 bases are TGCGCCAGCAGCTTGGCTTTGCTACAAGGGCTGGGCCAGACC. Protein product: CASSLALLQGLGQT. In full, the CDR3 is CASSLALLQGLGQTQYF.

Comments on this clone: Read sequence stops 3 residues before the CDR3 end, and the germline J gene provides the missing end. This same CDR3 is encoded by further DNA sequences in the sample. The V call is TRBV18, the J call TRBJ1-3; a possible D gene is TRBD1 (6 bases). The V gene's germline CDR1 is KGHSH and CDR2 LQKENI. This CDR3 is 15 amino acids long. Trimming took off 0 bases at V and 4 bases at J, with 10 bases between the two ends. This CDR3 is CASSPPGGPGNTIYF. The sequenced CDR3 bases are TGTGCCAGCTCACCACCGGGGGGGCCCGGAAACACC.

About this clone: Read data end 3 residues before the CDR3 end; the end is taken from the germline J gene. The chain combines TRBV5-1 with TRBJ2-1; 7 bases are shared with TRBD2. The CDR3 runs 13 residues. Germline V CDR1 and CDR2: SGHRS, YFSETQ. J lost 7 bases, V lost 3 bases, and 4 bases had no gene match. Partial CDR3 DNA: TGCGCCAGCAGCTGGGGAGGGGCTAATGAG. Encoded protein: CASSWGGANE. The entire CDR3 reads CASSWGGANEQFF.

In regard to this clone: The sequenced fragment ends 3 residues before the CDR3 boundary, so the rest is inferred from the germline J gene. The V call is TRBV6-4, the J call TRBJ1-5; 7 nucleotides align to TRBD1. The germline V gene encodes CDR1 MRHNA and CDR2 SNTAGT. The CDR3 sequence is 13 residues long. The V segment lost 4 bases and the J segment 7 bases; nucleotides outside the gene matches: 4. The chain's CDR3 is CASSAGGGQPQHF. The sequenced part of the CDR3 DNA is TGTGCCAGCAGTGCAGGGGGAGGGCAGCCC.

A note on this clone: The read ends 3 residues early relative to the CDR3; the germline J gene fills the gap. The gene calls are TRBV5-1 and TRBJ2-2; 8 bases fit TRBD2. The CDR3 runs to 17 residues. The J segment lost 1 base and the V segment lost 7 bases, leaving 12 bases of the junction unmatched. In germline, CDR1 is SGHRS, CDR2 YFSETQ. CDR3 sequence: CASEKLGLAGNTGELFF. CDR3 DNA (partial): TGCGCCAGCGAAAAACTGGGCCTAGCGGGGAACACCGGGGAG.

On this clone itself: The CDR3 extends 3 residues past the end of the read, so its final part is completed from the germline J gene. The chain joins TRBV10-3 to TRBJ1-3, with 8 bases matching TRBD1. The CDR3 covers 15 residues. Germline loops: CDR1 ENHRY, CDR2 SYGVKD. J lost 0 bases, V lost 6 bases, and 4 bases had no gene match. The sequenced part of the CDR3 DNA is TGTGCCATCAGAAGGGACAGGAGCTCTGGAAACACC. Its protein product is CAIRRDRSSGNT. The whole CDR3 sequence is CAIRRDRSSGNTIYF.

The CDR3 reads CASTATQGGSNQPQYF. CDR3 bases read: TGTGCCAGTACCGCGACACAGGGGGGGAGCAATCAGCCG. The rearrangement links TRBV19 to TRBJ2-3; tentative D call: TRBD1 (8 bases). The read is 3 residues too short to cover the CDR3 end, so that end is filled in from the germline J gene. The V gene's germline CDR1 is LNHDA and CDR2 SQIVND (reference sequence). The CDR3 extends over 16 amino acids.